This T cell receptor (beta chain) is from a study of early T cells in non-severe SARS-CoV-2 infection. Whole-study context: Bulk RNA isolated from unsorted whole blood underwent sequencing; chains were not paired.

Points from the study as a whole: The matching step, a VDJdb search, favored anti-spike CD8 responses and missed private and CD4 specificities.

This CDR3 has 15 residues. In germline, CDR1 is MDHEN, CDR2 SYDVKM. Of note for this clonotype: Its antigen is not identified. A read error may account for a junction end that differs from germline.

Individual cDNA molecules each received unique molecular identifiers attached to them. TCRdb passed the 5' RACE reads through MiXCR, listing each CDR3 protein once. Here the sample spans 75,000 to 100,000 distinct CDR3 sequences, approximately 15% being singletons. The chain is built from TRBV28 and TRBJ2-7; 7 positions match TRBD2. The specimen was whole blood. This clonotype was obtained from an adult who was a healthcare worker with PCR-confirmed SARS-CoV-2 infection or an uninfected control (not recorded which). Written as DNA, the CDR3 is TGTGCCAACAGTTTCCAGAGCGGGGCATTCGCCGAGCAGTACTTC. Translating gives CANSFQSGAFAEQYF. The full variable domain, rest sourced from reference TRBV28 and TRBJ2-7, is DVKVTQSSRYLVKRTGEKVFLECVQDMDHENMFWYRQDPGLGLRLIYFSYDVKMKEKGDIPEGYSVSREKKERFSLILESASTNQTSMYLCANSFQSGAFAEQYFGPGTRLTVT.